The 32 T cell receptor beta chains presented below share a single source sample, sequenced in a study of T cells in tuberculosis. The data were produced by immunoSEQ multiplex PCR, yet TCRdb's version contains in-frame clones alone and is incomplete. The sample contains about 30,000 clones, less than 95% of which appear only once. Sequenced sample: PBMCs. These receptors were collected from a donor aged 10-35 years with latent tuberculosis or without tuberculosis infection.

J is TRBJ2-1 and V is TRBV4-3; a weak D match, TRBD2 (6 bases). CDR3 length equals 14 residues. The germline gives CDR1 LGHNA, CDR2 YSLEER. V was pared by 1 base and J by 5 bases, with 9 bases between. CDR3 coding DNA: TGCGCCAGCAGCCAAGGGCGGGACCACAATGAGCAGTTCTTC. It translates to CASSQGRDHNEQFF.

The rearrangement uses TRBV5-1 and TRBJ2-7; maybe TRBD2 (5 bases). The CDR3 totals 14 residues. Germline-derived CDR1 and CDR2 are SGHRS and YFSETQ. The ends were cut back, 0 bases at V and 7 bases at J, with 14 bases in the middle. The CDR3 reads CASSLVEPRGEQYF. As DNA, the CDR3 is TGCGCCAGCAGCTTGGTAGAACCTCGGGGAGAGCAGTACTTC.

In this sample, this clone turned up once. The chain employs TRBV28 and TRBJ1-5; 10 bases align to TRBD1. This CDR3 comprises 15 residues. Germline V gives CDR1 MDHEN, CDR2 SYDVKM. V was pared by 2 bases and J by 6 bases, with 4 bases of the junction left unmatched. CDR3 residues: CASSLTDRGLQPQHF. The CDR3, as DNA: TGTGCCAGCAGTTTAACCGACAGGGGGCTTCAGCCCCAGCATTTT. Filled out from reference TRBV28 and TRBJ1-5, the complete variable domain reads DVKVTQSSRYLVKRTGEKVFLECVQDMDHENMFWYRQDPGLGLRLIYFSYDVKMKEKGDIPEGYSVSREKKERFSLILESASTNQTSMYLCASSLTDRGLQPQHFGDGTRLSIL.

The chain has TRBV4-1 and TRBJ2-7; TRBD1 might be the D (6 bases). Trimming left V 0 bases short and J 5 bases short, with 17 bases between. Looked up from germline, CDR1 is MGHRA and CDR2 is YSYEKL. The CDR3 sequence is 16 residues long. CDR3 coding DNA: TGCGCCAGCAGCCAAGAGGCACCAGGGGCGATCCACGAGCAGTACTTC. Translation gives CASSQEAPGAIHEQYF.

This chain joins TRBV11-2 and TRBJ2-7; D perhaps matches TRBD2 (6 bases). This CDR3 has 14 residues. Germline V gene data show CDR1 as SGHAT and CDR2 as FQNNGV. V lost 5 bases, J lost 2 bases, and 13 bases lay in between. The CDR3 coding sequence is TGTGCCAGCAGCGGGTACGGGACTGCCTACGAGCAGTACTTC. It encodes CASSGYGTAYEQYF.

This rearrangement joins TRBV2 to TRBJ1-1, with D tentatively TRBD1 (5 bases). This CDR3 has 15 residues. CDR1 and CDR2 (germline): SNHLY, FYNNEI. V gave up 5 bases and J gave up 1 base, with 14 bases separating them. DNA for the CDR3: TGTGCCAGCAGTCCCCTCACAGGTTCGAACACTGAAGCTTTCTTT. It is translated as CASSPLTGSNTEAFF.

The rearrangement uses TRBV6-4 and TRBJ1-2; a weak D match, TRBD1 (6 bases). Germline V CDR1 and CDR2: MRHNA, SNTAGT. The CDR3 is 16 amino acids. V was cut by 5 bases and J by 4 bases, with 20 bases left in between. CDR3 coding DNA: TGTGCCAGCAGTCTGACACTCGGGACAATGGGCTATGGCTACACCTTC. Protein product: CASSLTLGTMGYGYTF.

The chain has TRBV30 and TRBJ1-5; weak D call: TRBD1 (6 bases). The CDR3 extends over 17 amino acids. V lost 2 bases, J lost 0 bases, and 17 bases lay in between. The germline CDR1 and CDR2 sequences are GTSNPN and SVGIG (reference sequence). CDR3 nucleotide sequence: TGTGCCTGGAGTCCACCTCATCGGACAGCTAGCAATCAGCCCCAGCATTTT. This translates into CAWSPPHRTASNQPQHF.

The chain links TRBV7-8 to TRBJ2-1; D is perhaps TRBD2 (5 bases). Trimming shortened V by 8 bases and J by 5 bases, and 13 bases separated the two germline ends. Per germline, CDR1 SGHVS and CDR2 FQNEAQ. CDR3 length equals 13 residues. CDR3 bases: TGTGCCAGCCTGTATGAAGCGGACAATGAGCAGTTCTTC. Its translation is CASLYEADNEQFF.

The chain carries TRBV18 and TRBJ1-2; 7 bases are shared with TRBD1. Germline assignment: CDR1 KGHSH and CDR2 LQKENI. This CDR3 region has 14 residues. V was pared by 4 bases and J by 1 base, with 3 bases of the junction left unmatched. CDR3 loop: CASSLDRSNYGYTF. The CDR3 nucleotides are TGTGCCAGCTCACTGGACAGGAGTAACTATGGCTACACCTTC.

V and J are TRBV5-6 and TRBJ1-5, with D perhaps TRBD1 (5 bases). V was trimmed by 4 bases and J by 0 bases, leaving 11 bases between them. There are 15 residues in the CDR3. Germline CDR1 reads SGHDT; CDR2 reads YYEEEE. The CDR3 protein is CASSRGGYSNQPQHF. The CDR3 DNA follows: TGTGCCAGCAGCCGGGGGGGATATAGCAATCAGCCCCAGCATTTT. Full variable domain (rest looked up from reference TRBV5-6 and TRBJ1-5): DAGVTQSPTHLIKTRGQQVTLRCSPKSGHDTVSWYQQALGQGPQFIFQYYEEEERQRGNFPDRFSGHQFPNYSSELNVNALLLGDSALYLCASSRGGYSNQPQHFGDGTRLSIL.

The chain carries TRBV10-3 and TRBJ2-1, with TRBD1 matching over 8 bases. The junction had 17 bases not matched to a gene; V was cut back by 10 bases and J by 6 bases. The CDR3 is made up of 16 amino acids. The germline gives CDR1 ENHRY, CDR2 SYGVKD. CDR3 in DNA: TGTGCCACCTTGGACAGGGAAAGGCCAAGGGCCAATGAGCAGTTCTTC. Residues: CATLDRERPRANEQFF.

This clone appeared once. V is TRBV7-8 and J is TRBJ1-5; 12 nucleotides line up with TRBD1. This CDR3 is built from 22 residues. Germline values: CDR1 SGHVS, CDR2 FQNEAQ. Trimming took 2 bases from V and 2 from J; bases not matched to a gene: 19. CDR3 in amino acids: CASSLWDRGRIQGGEGNQPQHF. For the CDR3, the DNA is TGTGCCAGCAGCTTATGGGACAGGGGGCGAATACAAGGGGGTGAAGGCAATCAGCCCCAGCATTTT.

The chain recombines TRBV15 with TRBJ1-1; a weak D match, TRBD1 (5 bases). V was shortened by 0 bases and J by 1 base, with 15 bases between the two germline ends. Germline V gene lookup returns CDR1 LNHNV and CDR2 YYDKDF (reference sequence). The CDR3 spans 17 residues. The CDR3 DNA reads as TGTGCCACCAGCAGAGAAGGGTGGGGGGATCGGAACACTGAAGCTTTCTTT. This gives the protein CATSREGWGDRNTEAFF.

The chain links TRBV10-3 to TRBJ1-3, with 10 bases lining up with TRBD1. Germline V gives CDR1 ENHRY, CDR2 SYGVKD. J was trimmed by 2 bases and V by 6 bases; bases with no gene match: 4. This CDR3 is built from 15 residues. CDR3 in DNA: TGTGCCATCAGGGGGACAGGGGCGGCTGGAAACACCATATATTTT. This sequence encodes CAIRGTGAAGNTIYF.

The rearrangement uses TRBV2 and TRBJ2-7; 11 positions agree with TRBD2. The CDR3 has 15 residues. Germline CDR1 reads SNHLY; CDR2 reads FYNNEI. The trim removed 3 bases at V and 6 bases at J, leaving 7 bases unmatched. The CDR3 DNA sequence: TGTGCCAGCAGTGATAGCGGGAGGGCCTCAGGCGAGCAGTACTTC. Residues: CASSDSGRASGEQYF.

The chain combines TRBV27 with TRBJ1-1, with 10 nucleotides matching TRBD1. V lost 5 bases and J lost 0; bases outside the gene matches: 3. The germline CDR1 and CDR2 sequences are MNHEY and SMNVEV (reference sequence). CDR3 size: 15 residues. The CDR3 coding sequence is TGTGCCAGCAGTGCGGGACAGGGGTTGAACACTGAAGCTTTCTTT. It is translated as CASSAGQGLNTEAFF.

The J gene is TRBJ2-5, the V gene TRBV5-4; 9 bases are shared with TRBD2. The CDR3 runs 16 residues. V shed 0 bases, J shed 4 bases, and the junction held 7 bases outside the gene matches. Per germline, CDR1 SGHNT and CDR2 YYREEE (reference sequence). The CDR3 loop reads CASSLGGLALGETQYF. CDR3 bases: TGTGCCAGCAGCTTGGGGGGACTAGCTCTAGGAGAGACCCAGTACTTC. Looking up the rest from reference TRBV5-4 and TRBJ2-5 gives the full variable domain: ETGVTQSPTHLIKTRGQQVTLRCSSQSGHNTVSWYQQALGQGPQFIFQYYREEENGRGNFPPRFSGLQFPNYSSELNVNALELDDSALYLCASSLGGLALGETQYFGPGTRLLVL.

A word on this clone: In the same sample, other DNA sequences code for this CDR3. The CDR3 region has the DNA TGTGCCAGCAGCCCCTCTAGTGAGCAGTACTTC. Residues: CASSPSSEQYF. The rearrangement joins TRBV11-2 to TRBJ2-7; no clear D gene. The CDR3 extends over 11 amino acids. In germline, CDR1 is SGHAT, CDR2 FQNNGV. V was clipped by 5 bases and J by 7 bases, with 9 bases between them.

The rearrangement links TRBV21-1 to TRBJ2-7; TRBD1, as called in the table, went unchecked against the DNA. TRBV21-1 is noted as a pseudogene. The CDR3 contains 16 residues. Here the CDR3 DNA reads TGTGCCAGCAGCAAATTTTCTCGGACATTCTACTACGAGCAGTACTTC. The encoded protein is CASSKFSRTFYYEQYF.

CDR3 sequence: CASSIQGITEAFF. DNA for the CDR3: TGTGCCAGTAGTATACAGGGGATCACTGAAGCTTTCTTT. The chain recombines TRBV19 with TRBJ1-1, with a tentative D call TRBD1 (6 bases). Germline CDR1 LNHDA, CDR2 SQIVND (reference sequence). CDR3 length: 13 residues. Trimming left V 2 bases short and J 4 bases short, with 8 bases between.

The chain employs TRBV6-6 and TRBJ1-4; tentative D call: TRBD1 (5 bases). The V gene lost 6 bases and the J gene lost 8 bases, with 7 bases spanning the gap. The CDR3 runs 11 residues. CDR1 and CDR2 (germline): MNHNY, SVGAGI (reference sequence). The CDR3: CASSHREKLFF. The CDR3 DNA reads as TGTGCCAGCAGCCACAGGGAAAAACTGTTTTTT.

CDR3 sequence (DNA): TGTGCCAGCAGGGGACAAAGCAACTACGACGAGCAGTACTTC. This encodes CASRGQSNYDEQYF. The rearrangement joins TRBV2 to TRBJ2-7, with TRBD1 as a possible D gene (6 bases). CDR3 length: 14 residues. Germline CDR1 SNHLY, CDR2 FYNNEI. The V gene lost 6 bases and the J gene lost 5 bases, with 17 bases spanning the gap.

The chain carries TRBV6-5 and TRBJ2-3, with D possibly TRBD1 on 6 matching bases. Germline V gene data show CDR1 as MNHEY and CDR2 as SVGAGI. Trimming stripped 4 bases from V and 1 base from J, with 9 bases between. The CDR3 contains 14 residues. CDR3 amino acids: CASSSRTGTDTQYF. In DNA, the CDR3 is TGTGCCAGCAGTTCACGGACAGGCACAGATACGCAGTATTTT.

Written as DNA, the CDR3 is TGCAGCGTTGAGGGCAGTTCCTACGAGCAGTACTTC. Amino acids: CSVEGSSYEQYF. This chain connects TRBV29-1 to TRBJ2-7; D gene ambiguous. The germline gives CDR1 SQVTM, CDR2 ANQGSEA. V shed 3 bases and J shed 1 base, with 7 bases lying between them. This CDR3 is built from 12 residues.

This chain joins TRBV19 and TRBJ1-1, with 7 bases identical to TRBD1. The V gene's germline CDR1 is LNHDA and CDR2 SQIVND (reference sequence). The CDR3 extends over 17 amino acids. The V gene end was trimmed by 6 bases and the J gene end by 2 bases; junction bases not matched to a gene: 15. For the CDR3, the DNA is TGTGCCAGTAGCCCTCAGCGAGGAGGGGGCACCAACACTGAAGCTTTCTTT. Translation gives CASSPQRGGGTNTEAFF.

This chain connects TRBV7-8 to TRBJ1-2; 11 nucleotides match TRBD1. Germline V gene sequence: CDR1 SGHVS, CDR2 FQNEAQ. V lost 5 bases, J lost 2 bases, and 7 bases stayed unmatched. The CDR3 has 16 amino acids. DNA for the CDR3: TGTGCCAGCAGCCGACGAAGGGACAGGGGGAACTATGGCTACACCTTC. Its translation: CASSRRRDRGNYGYTF.

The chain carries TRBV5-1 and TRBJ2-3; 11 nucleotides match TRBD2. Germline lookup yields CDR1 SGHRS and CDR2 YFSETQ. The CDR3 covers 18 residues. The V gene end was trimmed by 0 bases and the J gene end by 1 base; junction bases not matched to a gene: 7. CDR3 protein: CASSLVAGGPGGTDTQYF. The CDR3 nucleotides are TGCGCCAGCAGCTTGGTAGCGGGAGGGCCTGGGGGCACAGATACGCAGTATTTT.

The CDR3 here is CASSPYTTGNYGYTF. CDR3 DNA: TGTGCCAGCAGCCCGTACACTACAGGGAACTATGGCTACACCTTC. The chain couples TRBV6-5 to TRBJ1-2; TRBD1 might be the D (6 bases). V dropped 6 bases and J dropped 2 bases, with 16 bases sitting between them. Germline CDR1 is MNHEY and CDR2 is SVGAGI. The CDR3 is 15 amino acids.

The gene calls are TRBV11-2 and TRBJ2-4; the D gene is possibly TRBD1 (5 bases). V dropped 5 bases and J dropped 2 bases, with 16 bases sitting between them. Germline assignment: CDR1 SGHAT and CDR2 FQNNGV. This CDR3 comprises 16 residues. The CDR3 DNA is TGTGCCAGCAGCACGATTCCGCAGGGTTCCAAAAACATTCAGTACTTC. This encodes CASSTIPQGSKNIQYF.

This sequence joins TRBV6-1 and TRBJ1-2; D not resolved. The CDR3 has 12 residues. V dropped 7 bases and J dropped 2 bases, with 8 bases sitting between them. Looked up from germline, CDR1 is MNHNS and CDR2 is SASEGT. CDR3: CASTATNYGYTF. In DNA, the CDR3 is TGTGCCAGCACCGCGACAAACTATGGCTACACCTTC.

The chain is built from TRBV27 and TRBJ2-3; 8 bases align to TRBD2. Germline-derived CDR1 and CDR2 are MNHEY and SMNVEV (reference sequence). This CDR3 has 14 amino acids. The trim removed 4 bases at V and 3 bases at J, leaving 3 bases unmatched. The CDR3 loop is CASSWTGGTDTQYF. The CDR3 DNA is TGTGCCAGCAGTTGGACGGGAGGGACAGATACGCAGTATTTT.